This TCR beta chain was captured by sequencing in a study of blood T cells in healthy people across ages. A second 7 to 11 cycle PCR used barcoded and J-beta primers. TCRdb re-called the 5' RACE reads through MiXCR, storing one row per CDR3 protein. In the table there are roughly 1 million distinct CDR3 sequences, around 27% of which are singletons. This CDR3 has 13 residues. Germline V CDR1 and CDR2: SNHLY, FYNNEI. Trimming cost V 1 base and J 5 bases, with 6 bases left between them. Separately, the same data were catalogued under a study of T cells of mothers and their children.

The clonotype comes from a girl aged 2-10 years in good health. The chain is built from TRBV2 and TRBJ2-1; D remains unclear. The sequenced material came from blood. The CDR3 region has the DNA TGTGCCAGCAGTGAAGAATTGAACAATGAGCAGTTCTTC. This codes for CASSEELNNEQFF.